The rows below give T cell receptor beta chains drawn from one sample of a study of cytomegalovirus exposure and HLA in healthy donors. Assay used: immunoSEQ multiplex PCR; TCRdb lists only in-frame clones, some missing. Of over 120,000 clones listed, over 75% are singletons. The specimen sequenced was PBMCs. These receptors all stem from a woman under 40 in good health and CMV-seronegative. Both conserved end residues are part of each CDR3. The order of the fields is J gene, V gene, CDR3 protein.

J: TRBJ2-1; V: TRBV11-3; CDR3: CASSFSPGSYNEQFF
J: TRBJ2-1; V: TRBV6-4; CDR3: CASSVDGESSEQFF
J: TRBJ2-1; V: TRBV7-6; CDR3: CASSRGLAGAYNEQFF
J: TRBJ2-5; V: TRBV9; CDR3: CASSGGTAYQETQYF
J: TRBJ2-5; V: TRBV29-1; CDR3: CSPGADHQETQYF
J: TRBJ1-1; V: TRBV29-1; CDR3: CSVRPNTEAFF
J: TRBJ2-3; V: TRBV28; CDR3: CASSLLAMYSTDTQYF
J: TRBJ2-1; V: TRBV6-5; CDR3: CASSYRKGQGRNEQFF
J: TRBJ2-1; V: TRBV7-3; CDR3: CASSFHRDASYNEQFF
J: TRBJ2-1; V: TRBV7-9; CDR3: CASSSPIDSQDPNEQFF
J: TRBJ2-7; V: TRBV9; CDR3: CASSPQVGGPYEQYF
J: TRBJ2-2; V: TRBV5-1; CDR3: CASSPWPDRGSTGELFF
J: TRBJ2-1; V: TRBV19; CDR3: CASSIGGSAYNEQFF
J: TRBJ1-6; V: TRBV5-5; CDR3: CASSHEQGSNSPLHF
J: TRBJ1-1; V: TRBV5-1; CDR3: CASSTRGDTEAFF
J: TRBJ2-7; V: TRBV7-2; CDR3: CASSPQGKASYEQYF
J: TRBJ2-3; V: TRBV2; CDR3: CAGGTGGGLDTQYF
J: TRBJ2-2; V: TRBV5-1; CDR3: CASSPLTSGRTGELFF
J: TRBJ1-2; V: TRBV5-1; CDR3: CASSSQGRDYGYTF
J: TRBJ2-7; V: TRBV4-1; CDR3: CASSQRPGAAYEQYF
J: TRBJ2-5; V: TRBV30; CDR3: CAWSRRTVQETQYF
J: TRBJ1-5; V: TRBV4-1; CDR3: CASSPKDRDNQPQHF
J: TRBJ1-1; V: TRBV7-3; CDR3: CASSLNRGGPTEAFF
J: TRBJ2-1; V: TRBV5-6; CDR3: CASSAGTGVYNEQFF
J: TRBJ1-3; V: TRBV7-9; CDR3: CASSPDGASGNTIYF
J: TRBJ1-2; V: TRBV7-8; CDR3: CASSSGTGFYGYTF
J: TRBJ2-3; V: TRBV7-3; CDR3: CASSFRGDTDTQYF
J: TRBJ1-6; V: TRBV5-4; CDR3: CASSPHPRDRGRPLHF
J: TRBJ1-1; V: TRBV2; CDR3: CASRPTGTEAFF
J: TRBJ2-1; V: TRBV2; CDR3: CASGNRGIGRNEQFF
J: TRBJ1-4; V: TRBV7-9; CDR3: CASSSLGGRSEKLFF
J: TRBJ2-1; V: TRBV7-9; CDR3: CASSRQGNEQFF
J: TRBJ2-1; V: TRBV11-2; CDR3: CASRPPVLEGDEQFF
J: TRBJ2-7; V: TRBV7-2; CDR3: CASSSTGGAGYEQYF
J: TRBJ2-1; V: TRBV4-2; CDR3: CASSPTATSGRSHEQFF
J: TRBJ2-5; V: TRBV11-2; CDR3: CASRQDGITGGYEETQYF
J: TRBJ1-4; V: TRBV27; CDR3: CASSAGTGGEKLFF
J: TRBJ2-7; V: TRBV12-5; CDR3: CASGTGTGARYEQYF
J: TRBJ2-2; V: TRBV7-9; CDR3: CASRLAGGITGELFF
J: TRBJ2-7; V: TRBV7-2; CDR3: CASSLGTTIYEQYF
J: TRBJ2-7; V: TRBV18; CDR3: CASSPYTGTVAYEQYF
J: TRBJ1-6; V: TRBV7-9; CDR3: CASSLGDRGYNSPLHF
J: TRBJ2-3; V: TRBV12-5; CDR3: CASGLGLTTDTQYF
J: TRBJ2-7; V: TRBV9; CDR3: CASSTAGGLYF
J: TRBJ1-1; V: TRBV30; CDR3: CAWSVGGKAEAFF
J: TRBJ1-1; V: TRBV18; CDR3: CASSPPTGGVSTEAFF
J: TRBJ2-1; V: TRBV9; CDR3: CASSPLDRGQAVNEQFF
J: TRBJ2-2; V: TRBV9; CDR3: CASSVAGRTGELFF
J: TRBJ2-3; V: TRBV15; CDR3: CATSRDQGGADTQYF
J: TRBJ2-7; V: TRBV27; CDR3: CASSFTGGYEQYF
J: TRBJ2-5; V: TRBV5-6; CDR3: CASTPVGGLETQYF
J: TRBJ2-3; V: TRBV4-1; CDR3: CASSQLAGGRYTQYF
J: TRBJ2-7; V: TRBV7-2; CDR3: CASSFGTRDEQYF
J: TRBJ1-3; V: TRBV2; CDR3: CASQGANRGNTIYF
J: TRBJ1-6; V: TRBV11-2; CDR3: CASSAIQGPYNSPLHF
J: TRBJ2-5; V: TRBV10-3; CDR3: CAISESGSQETQYF
J: TRBJ1-1; V: TRBV30; CDR3: CAWSPTGVDTEAFF
J: TRBJ1-6; V: TRBV2; CDR3: CASNRLTGGSYNSPLHF
J: TRBJ2-2; V: TRBV28; CDR3: CASRSGFGELFF
J: TRBJ2-1; V: TRBV10-3; CDR3: CAISARLAGGDNEQFF